The 25 T cell receptor beta chains below all came from one sample that was sequenced in a study of OX40 agonist ivuxolimab in advanced cancers. Here immunoSEQ multiplex PCR was the method, and the copy in TCRdb shows in-frame clones only, minus some. This sample has around 68,000 clones, with 70% to 90% found just once. Source: CD4+ or CD8+ T cells sorted from blood, taken in a trial of the OX40 agonist ivuxolimab. The receptors originated from an adult with an advanced solid tumor such as melanoma, head and neck, liver or kidney cancer.

The J gene is TRBJ1-3, the V gene TRBV7-9; 9 positions match TRBD1. Germline-derived CDR1 and CDR2 are SEHNR and FQNEAQ (reference sequence). The CDR3 loop spans 15 amino acids. The ends lost 5 bases at V and 3 bases at J; junction bases unmatched: 5. CDR3 nucleotides: TGTGCCAGCAGCCCGGGACAGGGCTATGGAAACACCATATATTTT. This encodes CASSPGQGYGNTIYF.

The CDR3: CASSGQGPSTGEEQYF. The CDR3, as DNA: TGTGCCAGCTCAGGACAGGGGCCCTCAACTGGGGAGGAGCAGTACTTC. V usage is TRBV18 and J usage is TRBJ2-7, with 9 bases that match TRBD1. The germline gives CDR1 KGHSH, CDR2 LQKENI. CDR3 length equals 16 residues. The V and J ends lost 5 bases and 7 bases, in that order; junction bases with no gene match: 15.

This clone has a handful of counts. V usage is TRBV27 and J usage is TRBJ2-2; D is unresolved. The CDR3 loop spans 14 amino acids. The germline V and J ends were trimmed by 3 bases and 3 bases, with 8 bases remaining between them. In germline, CDR1 is MNHEY, CDR2 SMNVEV (reference sequence). CDR3 nucleotide sequence: TGTGCCAGCAGTTTTGGTAGTCACACCGGGGAGCTGTTTTTT. It yields the protein CASSFGSHTGELFF.

This CDR3 reads CATSRDRLAGVNEQFF. The DNA of the CDR3 is TGTGCCACCAGCAGAGATCGACTAGCGGGAGTCAATGAGCAGTTCTTC. The V call is TRBV15, the J call TRBJ2-1, with TRBD2 identical over 12 bases. This CDR3 region has 16 residues. Unmatched junction bases numbered 3, after V lost 0 bases and J lost 6 bases. Germline V gene data show CDR1 as LNHNV and CDR2 as YYDKDF (reference sequence).

This clone was seen just once. J is TRBJ2-3 and V is TRBV5-1, with 8 positions matching TRBD1. The CDR3 totals 14 residues. CDR1 is SGHRS and CDR2 is YFSETQ in the germline V gene. The V gene end was trimmed by 0 bases and the J gene end by 6 bases; junction bases not matched to a gene: 3. In nucleotides, the CDR3 is TGCGCCAGCAGCTTGGGACAGGGGTCGGATACGCAGTATTTT. As protein: CASSLGQGSDTQYF.

The CDR3 region is CASSLSTSAGAETQYF. The CDR3 coding sequence is TGTGCCAGCAGTTTATCCACTAGCGCCGGCGCGGAGACCCAGTACTTC. The chain combines TRBV28 with TRBJ2-5, with 7 bases lining up with TRBD2. Germline trimming cut 1 base from V and 5 bases from J; bases unmatched to any gene: 10. The CDR3 is 16 residues long. Germline CDR1 is MDHEN and CDR2 is SYDVKM. Full variable domain (rest looked up from reference TRBV28 and TRBJ2-5): DVKVTQSSRYLVKRTGEKVFLECVQDMDHENMFWYRQDPGLGLRLIYFSYDVKMKEKGDIPEGYSVSREKKERFSLILESASTNQTSMYLCASSLSTSAGAETQYFGPGTRLLVL.

V gene TRBV5-8 combines with J gene TRBJ2-1, with a weak D call TRBD1 (5 bases). Germline CDR1 SGHTS, CDR2 YDEGEE. Trimming stripped 0 bases from V and 9 bases from J, with 16 bases between. This CDR3 contains 15 residues. The CDR3 region has the DNA TGTGCCAGCAGCTTGGAAGGGGCCGAATTCTCTGAGCAGTTCTTC. It translates to CASSLEGAEFSEQFF.

This clone was recorded a few times. The chain links TRBV5-1 to TRBJ2-3, with a tentative D call TRBD2 (6 bases). Germline CDR1 reads SGHRS; CDR2 reads YFSETQ. The CDR3 loop spans 16 amino acids. Trimming removed 4 bases at V and 0 bases at J, with 15 bases between. CDR3 bases: TGCGCCAGCAGCCTGACGGGGGTGGAGAGCACAGATACGCAGTATTTT. This encodes CASSLTGVESTDTQYF. Variable domain in full (rest from reference TRBV5-1 and TRBJ2-3): KAGVTQTPRYLIKTRGQQVTLSCSPISGHRSVSWYQQTPGQGLQFLFEYFSETQRNKGNFPGRFSGRQFSNSRSEMNVSTLELGDSALYLCASSLTGVESTDTQYFGPGTRLTVL.

This clone has just one count. The chain links TRBV30 to TRBJ1-5; the match to TRBD1 covers 7 bases. The ends lost 1 base at V and 0 bases at J; junction bases unmatched: 3. The CDR3 runs to 15 residues. The germline V gene encodes CDR1 GTSNPN and CDR2 SVGIG (reference sequence). The DNA of the CDR3 is TGTGCCTGGAGTGCAGGGGGTTATAGCAATCAGCCCCAGCATTTT. It encodes CAWSAGGYSNQPQHF.

This chain joins TRBV18 and TRBJ2-7, with 13 bases fitting TRBD2. The CDR3 is made up of 14 amino acids. V lost 6 bases and J lost 3; bases outside the gene matches: 2. Per germline, CDR1 KGHSH and CDR2 LQKENI. CDR3 sequence reads: CASSGLAGSYEQYF. Here the CDR3 DNA reads TGTGCCAGCTCGGGACTAGCGGGAAGCTACGAGCAGTACTTC.

V usage is TRBV27 and J usage is TRBJ1-2; 8 bases are shared with TRBD1. The germline V gene has CDR1 MNHEY and CDR2 SMNVEV (reference sequence). The CDR3 runs 13 residues. V shed 5 bases and J 8 bases; nucleotides not matched to a gene: 7. CDR3 sequence: CASSGGQGWGYTF. CDR3 bases: TGTGCCAGCAGTGGCGGACAGGGTTGGGGCTACACCTTC.

The V call is TRBV6-1, the J call TRBJ2-2, with D hard to call. CDR1 and CDR2 from the germline V gene are MNHNS and SASEGT. The V and J ends lost 7 bases and 5 bases respectively, with 5 bases between them. The CDR3 runs 11 residues. Here the CDR3 DNA reads TGTGCCAGCACCTTAACCGGGGAGCTGTTTTTT. Its protein product is CASTLTGELFF.

The chain combines TRBV4-1 with TRBJ1-3, with D hard to call. The CDR3 covers 17 residues. Trimming stripped 3 bases from V and 4 bases from J, with 19 bases between. Per the germline V gene, CDR1 is MGHRA and CDR2 is YSYEKL. The CDR3 reads CASSHPPGFMPGNTIYF. The CDR3 DNA sequence: TGCGCCAGCAGCCACCCACCGGGTTTTATGCCCGGAAACACCATATATTTT.

This clone was counted a single time. The chain recombines TRBV6-1 with TRBJ2-3, with TRBD2 identical over 7 bases. After removal of 3 bases from V and 2 bases from J, the junction contained 5 bases not matched to a gene. Germline V gene sequence: CDR1 MNHNS, CDR2 SASEGT. This CDR3 region has 15 residues. The CDR3 here is CASSDGLEFTDTQYF. In nucleotides, the CDR3 is TGTGCCAGCAGTGACGGACTAGAATTCACAGATACGCAGTATTTT.

The chain employs TRBV13 and TRBJ2-1, with TRBD2 matching over 10 bases. The CDR3 totals 15 residues. V shed 5 bases, J shed 3 bases, and the junction held 4 bases outside the gene matches. Germline assignment: CDR1 PRHDT and CDR2 FYEKMQ (reference sequence). CDR3 amino acids: CASSLRTSGYNEQFF. CDR3 coding DNA: TGTGCCAGCAGCCTACGGACTAGCGGCTACAATGAGCAGTTCTTC.

The chain combines TRBV5-6 with TRBJ1-1, with D possibly matching TRBD1 (6 bases). Germline V gene sequence: CDR1 SGHDT, CDR2 YYEEEE. Trimming removed 8 bases at V and 1 base at J, with 12 bases between. This CDR3 contains 13 residues. CDR3 nucleotides: TGTGCCAGTTCGGAGGGGGAGAACACTGAAGCTTTCTTT. This sequence encodes CASSEGENTEAFF. Drawing the rest from reference TRBV5-6 and TRBJ1-1, the complete variable domain is DAGVTQSPTHLIKTRGQQVTLRCSPKSGHDTVSWYQQALGQGPQFIFQYYEEEERQRGNFPDRFSGHQFPNYSSELNVNALLLGDSALYLCASSEGENTEAFFGQGTRLTVV.

The chain is built from TRBV28 and TRBJ1-1; D is uncertain. This CDR3 contains 13 residues. V lost 3 bases and J lost 7, with 12 bases in between. CDR1 MDHEN and CDR2 SYDVKM come from the germline V gene. As DNA, the CDR3 is TGTGCCAGCAGTTTGTTCGGGGAGTATGAAGCTTTCTTT. Its translation is CASSLFGEYEAFF.

The V call is TRBV6-1, the J call TRBJ2-1; perhaps TRBD2 as D (5 bases). The CDR3 loop spans 14 amino acids. V lost 2 bases and J 9 bases, leaving 14 bases between the germline ends. Per the germline V gene, CDR1 is MNHNS and CDR2 is SASEGT. In DNA form, the CDR3 reads TGTGCCAGCAGTGAAATGGTGGGAGTTGGTGAGCAGTTCTTC. It is translated as CASSEMVGVGEQFF.

A few counts support this clone. The gene calls are TRBV7-2 and TRBJ2-3, with D tentatively TRBD2 (6 bases). CDR1 is SGHTA, CDR2 FQGNSA, per germline. The germline V and J ends were trimmed by 5 bases and 7 bases, with 16 bases remaining between them. The CDR3 loop spans 14 amino acids. The CDR3 loop reads CASSLKSAGNTQYF. The CDR3 nucleotides are TGTGCCAGCAGCCTTAAGAGTGCGGGGAATACGCAGTATTTT. Supplemented by reference TRBV7-2 and TRBJ2-3, the full variable domain reads GAGVSQSPSNKVTEKGKDVELRCDPISGHTALYWYRQSLGQGLEFLIYFQGNSAPDKSGLPSDRFSAERTGGSVSTLTIQRTQQEDSAVYLCASSLKSAGNTQYFGPGTRLTVL.

The chain employs TRBV5-8 and TRBJ2-7; 7 positions agree with TRBD2. Germline CDR1 reads SGHTS; CDR2 reads YDEGEE. This CDR3 is built from 14 residues. J lost 6 bases, V lost 1 base, and 7 bases had no gene match. CDR3 coding DNA: TGTGCCAGCAGCTTGAGAGCGGGATCGGGCGAGCAGTACTTC. Translation gives CASSLRAGSGEQYF.

The V and J genes are TRBV18 and TRBJ1-2, with D unresolved. Germline assignment: CDR1 KGHSH and CDR2 LQKENI. This CDR3 region has 13 residues. The V end was cut by 3 bases, the J end by 8 bases, with 13 bases between. The DNA of the CDR3 is TGTGCCAGCTCACCCGAAACTGGTGGCGGCTACACCTTC. Its protein product is CASSPETGGGYTF.

The rearrangement uses TRBV14 and TRBJ2-1, with TRBD1 as a possible D gene (6 bases). Trimming stripped 1 base from V and 2 bases from J, with 12 bases between. This CDR3 is 16 amino acids long. Germline V gene sequence: CDR1 SGHDN, CDR2 FVKESK. DNA of the CDR3: TGTGCCAGCAGCCAAGGCCCAGGGGTAACCTACAATGAGCAGTTCTTC. This codes for CASSQGPGVTYNEQFF.

Comments on this clone: Different DNA sequences within this sample yield the same CDR3. The genes are TRBV7-9 and TRBJ2-1; unclear D gene. The CDR3 is 13 residues long. Trimming took 3 bases from V and 3 from J, leaving 6 bases between them. Per the germline V gene, CDR1 is SEHNR and CDR2 is FQNEAQ (reference sequence). The CDR3 reads CASSLGSYNEQFF. In DNA form, the CDR3 reads TGTGCCAGCAGCTTGGGCAGCTACAATGAGCAGTTCTTC.

The rearrangement joins TRBV5-1 to TRBJ2-1; 9 nucleotides match TRBD2. Germline V gene sequence: CDR1 SGHRS, CDR2 YFSETQ. CDR3 length: 15 residues. Trimming at V came to 4 bases and at J to 7 bases, leaving 9 bases not matched to a gene. CDR3 nucleotide sequence: TGCGCCAGCAGCATTAGCGGGAGTGTGGAAAATGAGCAGTTCTTC. Residues: CASSISGSVENEQFF.

V is TRBV5-1 and J is TRBJ2-3; 7 bases agree with TRBD1. Germline V gene lookup returns CDR1 SGHRS and CDR2 YFSETQ. The CDR3 extends over 14 amino acids. Trimming at V came to 6 bases and at J to 1 base, leaving 5 bases not matched to a gene. The CDR3 region has the DNA TGCGCCAGCATAGACAGGGCAGGCACAGATACGCAGTATTTT. It yields the protein CASIDRAGTDTQYF.